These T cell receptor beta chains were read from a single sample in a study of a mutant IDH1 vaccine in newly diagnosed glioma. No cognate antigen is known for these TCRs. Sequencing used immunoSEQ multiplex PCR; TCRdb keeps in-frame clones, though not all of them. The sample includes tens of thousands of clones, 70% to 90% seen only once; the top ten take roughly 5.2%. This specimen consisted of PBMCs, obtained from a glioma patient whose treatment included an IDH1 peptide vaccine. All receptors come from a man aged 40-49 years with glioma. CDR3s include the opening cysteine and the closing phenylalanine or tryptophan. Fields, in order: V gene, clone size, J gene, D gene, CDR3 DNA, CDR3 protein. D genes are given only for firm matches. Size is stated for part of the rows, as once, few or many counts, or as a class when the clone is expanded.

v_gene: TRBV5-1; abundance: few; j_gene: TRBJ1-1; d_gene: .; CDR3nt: TGCGCCAGCAGCTTGGACCGAGAAGCTTTCTTT; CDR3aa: CASSLDREAFF
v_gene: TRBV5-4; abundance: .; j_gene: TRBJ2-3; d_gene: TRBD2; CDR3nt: TGTGCCAGCAGCCCTTCGGCGGCGGGAGCGGGGTCAGATACGCAGTATTTT; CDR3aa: CASSPSAAGAGSDTQYF
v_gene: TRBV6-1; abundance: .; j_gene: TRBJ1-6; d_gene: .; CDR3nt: TGTGCCAGCAGTGAAGCGACAGGTTTGTCACCCCTCCACTTT; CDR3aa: CASSEATGLSPLHF
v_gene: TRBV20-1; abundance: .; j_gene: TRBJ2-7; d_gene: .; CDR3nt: TGCAGTGCCCCTTTAAAATACGAGCAGTACTTC; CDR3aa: CSAPLKYEQYF
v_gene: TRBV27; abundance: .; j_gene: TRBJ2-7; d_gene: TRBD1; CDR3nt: TGTGCCAGCAGTTCGGGACAGGGCCTAAGCTCCTACGAGCAGTACTTC; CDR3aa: CASSSGQGLSSYEQYF
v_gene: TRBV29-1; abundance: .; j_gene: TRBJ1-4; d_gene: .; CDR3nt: TGCAGCCCGGAGACAACTAATGAAAAACTGTTTTTT; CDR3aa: CSPETTNEKLFF
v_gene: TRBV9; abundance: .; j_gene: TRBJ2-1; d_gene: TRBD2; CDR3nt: TGTGCCAGCAGCGTACGGACTAGCGGAAACAATGAGCAGTTCTTC; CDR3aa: CASSVRTSGNNEQFF
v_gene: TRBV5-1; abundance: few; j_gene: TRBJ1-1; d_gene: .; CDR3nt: TGCGCCAGCAGCGTAGGGCAGAACACTGAAGCTTTCTTT; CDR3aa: CASSVGQNTEAFF
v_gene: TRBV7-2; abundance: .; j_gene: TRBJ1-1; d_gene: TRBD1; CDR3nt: TGTGCCAGCAGCGGGGGACAGGGAGTCACTGAAGCTTTCTTT; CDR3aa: CASSGGQGVTEAFF
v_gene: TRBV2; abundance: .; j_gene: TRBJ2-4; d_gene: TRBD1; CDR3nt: TGTGCCAGCAGAGTCGGACAGGAGGCGCATCACATTCAGTACTTC; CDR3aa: CASRVGQEAHHIQYF